This T cell receptor beta chain came from a study of beta chain features in type 1 diabetes. Notes on the study in general: Shorter templates might be favored by PCR, equally in patients and controls. TCRB CDR3s from Type 1 diabetes patients were moderately but significantly shorter in all four CD4+ subsets.

All of the isolated RNA was reverse transcribed, so expressed TCRB transcripts were sequenced. Average reads for naive, central memory and regulatory T cell samples were about 3.57 million. The data were produced by immunoSEQ multiplex PCR, yet TCRdb's version contains in-frame clones alone and is incomplete. The data show fewer than 45,000 clones, 66% seen once. This clone was picked up a small number of times. Its antigen is not known. The sequencing input was Tregs from blood. The source of this sequence is a man aged 25-45 years with type 1 diabetes. Some clones in this sample may be carry-over from other donors' samples.

The CDR3 coding sequence is TGTGCCAGCAGCATAGGACAGGCTGCTAATGAAAAACTGTTTTTT. It specifies CASSIGQAANEKLFF. The genes are TRBV11-2 and TRBJ1-4, with 7 bases fitting TRBD1. V lost 5 bases, J lost 3 bases, and 6 bases stayed unmatched. The CDR3 length is 15 residues. CDR1 is SGHAT, CDR2 FQNNGV, per germline.